This T cell receptor (beta chain) appears in the sequencing data of a study of beta chain features in type 1 diabetes. Worth noting for this clone: Its target is not known.

Study-level results: Compared to healthy donors, patients appeared to have naive, central memory and Treg TCRB repertoires that were more alike. Insertions at VDJ junctions were less frequent in type 1 diabetes patients. These patients also deleted more nucleotides at the same junctions.

All of the isolated RNA was reverse transcribed, so expressed TCRB transcripts were sequenced. Produced via immunoSEQ multiplex PCR; TCRdb's table is partial and in-frame only. Here the sample spans some 150,000 clones, roughly 9.3% being singletons. The specimen sequenced was central memory CD4+ T cells from blood. The receptor's source is a woman in her thirties or forties in good health.

The CDR3 DNA follows: TGTGCCAGCAGTTACACGGGTACGAGCTCCTACGAGCAGTACTTC. It translates to CASSYTGTSSYEQYF. V is TRBV6-5 and J is TRBJ2-7, with D uncertain. The CDR3 consists of 15 residues. Trimming took 2 bases from V and 0 from J, leaving 11 bases between them. Germline CDR1 MNHEY, CDR2 SVGAGI.